What follows is one T cell receptor beta chain and its context. The sample belongs to a study of cytomegalovirus exposure and HLA in healthy donors. This CDR3 has 12 amino acids. Per germline, CDR1 SNHLY and CDR2 FYNNEI. Trimming removed 6 bases at V and 13 bases at J, with 16 bases between. The PCR used 60 Vbeta and 13 Jbeta primers. Data came from immunoSEQ multiplex PCR; TCRdb stores just in-frame clones and leaves some out. The sample lists around 150,000 clones, more than 65% occurring once. V and J are TRBV2 and TRBJ2-1, with D unresolved. This receptor was obtained from a man aged 45-65 years in good health and CMV-seropositive. The sample was PBMCs. The CDR3 spells CASRALIQPQFF. CDR3 bases: TGTGCCAGCAGAGCGCTCATCCAGCCTCAGTTCTTC.